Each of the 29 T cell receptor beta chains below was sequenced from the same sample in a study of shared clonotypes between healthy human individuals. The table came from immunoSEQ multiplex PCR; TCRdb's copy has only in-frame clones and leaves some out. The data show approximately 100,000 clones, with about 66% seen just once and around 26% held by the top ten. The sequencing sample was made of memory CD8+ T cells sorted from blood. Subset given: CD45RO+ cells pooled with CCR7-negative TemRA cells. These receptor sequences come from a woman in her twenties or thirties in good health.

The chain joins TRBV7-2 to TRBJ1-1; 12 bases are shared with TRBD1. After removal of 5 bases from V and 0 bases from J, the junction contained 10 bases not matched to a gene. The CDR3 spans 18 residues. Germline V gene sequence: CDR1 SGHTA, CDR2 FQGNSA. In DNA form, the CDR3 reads TGTGCCAGCAGCAGTCCGGGACAGGGGGCTTCTTTGAACACTGAAGCTTTCTTT. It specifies CASSSPGQGASLNTEAFF.

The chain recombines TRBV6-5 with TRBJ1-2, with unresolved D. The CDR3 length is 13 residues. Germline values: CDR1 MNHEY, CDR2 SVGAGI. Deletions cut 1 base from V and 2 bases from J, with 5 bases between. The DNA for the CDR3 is TGTGCCAGCAGTTACTGGCAGAACTATGGCTACACCTTC. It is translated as CASSYWQNYGYTF.

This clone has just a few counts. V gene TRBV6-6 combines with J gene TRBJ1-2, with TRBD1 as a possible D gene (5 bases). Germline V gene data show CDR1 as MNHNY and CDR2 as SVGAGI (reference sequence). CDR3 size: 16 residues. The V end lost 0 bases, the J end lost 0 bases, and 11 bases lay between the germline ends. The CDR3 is CASSYSATDANYGYTF. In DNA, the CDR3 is TGTGCCAGCAGTTACTCCGCGACAGATGCTAACTATGGCTACACCTTC.

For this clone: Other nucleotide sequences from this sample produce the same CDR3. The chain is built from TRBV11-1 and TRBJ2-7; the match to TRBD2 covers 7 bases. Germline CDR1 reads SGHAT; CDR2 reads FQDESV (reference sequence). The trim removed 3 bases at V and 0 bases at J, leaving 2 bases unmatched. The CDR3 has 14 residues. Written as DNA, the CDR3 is TGTGCCAGCAGCTTCCAGCGGGACTCCTACGAGCAGTACTTC. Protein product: CASSFQRDSYEQYF.

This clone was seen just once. CDR3 amino acids: CASSPPRPGRYEQYF. The CDR3 bases are TGTGCCAGCAGTCCCCCCCGGCCGGGACGGTACGAGCAGTACTTC. The gene calls are TRBV28 and TRBJ2-7; D assignment may be TRBD1 or TRBD2 (5 bases each). The CDR3 sequence is 15 residues long. With 5 bases removed from V and 4 bases from J, the gap between germline ends came to 18 bases. The V gene's germline CDR1 is MDHEN and CDR2 SYDVKM. The full variable domain, rest sourced from reference TRBV28 and TRBJ2-7, is DVKVTQSSRYLVKRTGEKVFLECVQDMDHENMFWYRQDPGLGLRLIYFSYDVKMKEKGDIPEGYSVSREKKERFSLILESASTNQTSMYLCASSPPRPGRYEQYFGPGTRLTVT.

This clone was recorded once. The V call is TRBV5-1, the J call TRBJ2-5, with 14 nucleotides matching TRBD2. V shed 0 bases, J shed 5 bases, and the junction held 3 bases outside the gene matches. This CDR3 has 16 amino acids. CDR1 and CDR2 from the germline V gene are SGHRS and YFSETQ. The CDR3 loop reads CASSLGLAGGPETQYF. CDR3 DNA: TGCGCCAGCAGCTTGGGACTAGCGGGAGGGCCGGAGACCCAGTACTTC.

As DNA, the CDR3 is TGTGCCATCAGTGAGTCTAGGACTAGCGGGAGCAGTGAGCAGTTCTTC. Translating gives CAISESRTSGSSEQFF. The chain links TRBV10-3 to TRBJ2-1; 13 positions match TRBD2. The CDR3 spans 16 residues. The V segment lost 0 bases and the J segment 9 bases; nucleotides outside the gene matches: 5. Per the germline V gene, CDR1 is ENHRY and CDR2 is SYGVKD.

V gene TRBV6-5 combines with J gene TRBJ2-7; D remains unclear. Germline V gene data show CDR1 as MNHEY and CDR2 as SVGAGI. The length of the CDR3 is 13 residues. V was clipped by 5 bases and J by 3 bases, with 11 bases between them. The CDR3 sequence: CASSLRPSYEQYF. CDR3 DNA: TGTGCCAGCAGTCTAAGGCCGAGCTACGAGCAGTACTTC.

CDR3 in DNA: TGTGCCACCTCTTCTTCGGATAACTACGAGCAGTACTTC. Translation gives CATSSSDNYEQYF. This chain uses TRBV25-1 with TRBJ2-7; no clear D. Germline V gene lookup returns CDR1 MGHDK and CDR2 SYGVNS. The CDR3 sequence is 13 residues long. Trimming took off 10 bases at V and 3 bases at J, with 16 bases between the two ends.

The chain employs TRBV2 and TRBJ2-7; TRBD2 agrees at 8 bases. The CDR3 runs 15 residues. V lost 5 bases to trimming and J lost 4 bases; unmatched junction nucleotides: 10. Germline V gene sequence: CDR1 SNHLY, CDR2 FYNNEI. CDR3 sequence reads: CASSPKTSGLYEQYF. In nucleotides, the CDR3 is TGTGCCAGCAGTCCTAAAACTAGCGGACTTTACGAGCAGTACTTC.

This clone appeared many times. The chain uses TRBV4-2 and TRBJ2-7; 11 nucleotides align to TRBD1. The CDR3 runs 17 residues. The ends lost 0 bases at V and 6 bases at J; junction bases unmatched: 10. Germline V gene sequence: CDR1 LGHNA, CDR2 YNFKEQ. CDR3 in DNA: TGTGCCAGCAGCCAAGATAGGGGACAGGGGGTACGGGGCGAGCAGTACTTC. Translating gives CASSQDRGQGVRGEQYF.

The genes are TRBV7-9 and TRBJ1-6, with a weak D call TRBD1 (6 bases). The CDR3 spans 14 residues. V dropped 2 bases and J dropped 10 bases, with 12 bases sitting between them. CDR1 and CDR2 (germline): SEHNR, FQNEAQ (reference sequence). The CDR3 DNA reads TGTGCCAGCAGCTTAATCCCAAGGGGGTCACCCCTCCACTTT. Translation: CASSLIPRGSPLHF. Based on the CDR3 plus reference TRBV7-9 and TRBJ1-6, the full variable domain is DTGVSQNPRHKITKRGQNVTFRCDPISEHNRLYWYRQTLGQGPEFLTYFQNEAQLEKSRLLSDRFSAERPKGSFSTLEIQRTEQGDSAMYLCASSLIPRGSPLHFGNGTRLTVT.

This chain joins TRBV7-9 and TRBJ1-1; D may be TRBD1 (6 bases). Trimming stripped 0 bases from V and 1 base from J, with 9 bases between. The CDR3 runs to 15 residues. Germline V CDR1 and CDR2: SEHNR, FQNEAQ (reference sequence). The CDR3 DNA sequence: TGTGCCAGCAGCTTAGCCAGGACAGAGAACACTGAAGCTTTCTTT. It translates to CASSLARTENTEAFF.

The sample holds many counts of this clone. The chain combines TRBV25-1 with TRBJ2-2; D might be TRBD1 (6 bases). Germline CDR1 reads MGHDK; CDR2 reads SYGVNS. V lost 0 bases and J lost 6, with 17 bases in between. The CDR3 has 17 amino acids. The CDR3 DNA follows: TGTGCCAGCAGTGAATACGAAGGGGGAAAGGTGGCCGGGGAGCTGTTTTTT. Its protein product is CASSEYEGGKVAGELFF.

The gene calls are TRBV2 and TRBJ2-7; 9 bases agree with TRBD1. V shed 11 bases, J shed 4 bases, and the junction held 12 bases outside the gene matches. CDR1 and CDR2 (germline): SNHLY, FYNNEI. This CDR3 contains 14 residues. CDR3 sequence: CAGRKGQGRYEQYF. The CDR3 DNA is TGTGCCGGGAGGAAGGGACAGGGACGATACGAGCAGTACTTC.

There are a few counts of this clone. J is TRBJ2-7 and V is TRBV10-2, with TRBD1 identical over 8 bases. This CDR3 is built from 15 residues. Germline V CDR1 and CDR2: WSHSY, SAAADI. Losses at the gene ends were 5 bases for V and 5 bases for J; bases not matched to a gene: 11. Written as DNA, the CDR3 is TGCGCCAGCAGTACCCGACAGGGGATGAGAAACGAGCAGTACTTC. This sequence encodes CASSTRQGMRNEQYF.

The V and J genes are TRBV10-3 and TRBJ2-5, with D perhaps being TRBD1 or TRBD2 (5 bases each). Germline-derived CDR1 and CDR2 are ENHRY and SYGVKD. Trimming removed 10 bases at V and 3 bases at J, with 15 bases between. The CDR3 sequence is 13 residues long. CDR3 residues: CATNGGEKETQYF. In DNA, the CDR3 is TGTGCCACCAATGGGGGAGAGAAAGAGACCCAGTACTTC.

CDR3 residues: CATGGSGMSEQYF. CDR3 sequence (DNA): TGTGCCACAGGGGGTAGCGGGATGAGTGAGCAGTACTTC. The chain recombines TRBV6-5 with TRBJ2-7; maybe TRBD2 (8 bases). Trimming left V 10 bases short and J 7 bases short, with 20 bases between. Looked up from germline, CDR1 is MNHEY and CDR2 is SVGAGI. CDR3 size: 13 residues.

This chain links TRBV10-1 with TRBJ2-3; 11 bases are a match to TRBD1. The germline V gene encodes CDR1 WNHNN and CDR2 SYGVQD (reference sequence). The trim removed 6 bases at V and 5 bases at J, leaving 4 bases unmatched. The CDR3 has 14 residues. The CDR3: CASSGQGAVDTQYF. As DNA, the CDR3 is TGCGCCAGCAGCGGACAGGGGGCTGTAGATACGCAGTATTTT.

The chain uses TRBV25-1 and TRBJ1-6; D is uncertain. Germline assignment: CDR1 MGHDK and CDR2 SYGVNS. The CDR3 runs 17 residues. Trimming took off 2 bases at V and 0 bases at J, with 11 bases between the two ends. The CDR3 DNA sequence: TGTGCCAGCAGTGAACGGACGTCGAGCTCCTATAATTCACCCCTCCACTTT. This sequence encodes CASSERTSSSYNSPLHF.

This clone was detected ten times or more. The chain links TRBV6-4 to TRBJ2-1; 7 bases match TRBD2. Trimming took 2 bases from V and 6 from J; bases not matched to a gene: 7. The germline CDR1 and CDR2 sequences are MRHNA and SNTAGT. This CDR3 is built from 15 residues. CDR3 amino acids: CASSDTAGEFNEQFF. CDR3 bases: TGTGCCAGCAGTGACACGGCGGGAGAGTTCAATGAGCAGTTCTTC.

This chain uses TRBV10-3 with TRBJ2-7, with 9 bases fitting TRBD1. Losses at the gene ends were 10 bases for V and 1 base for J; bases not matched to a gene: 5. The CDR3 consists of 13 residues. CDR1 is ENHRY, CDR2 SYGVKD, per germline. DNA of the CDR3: TGTGCCACCTCAGACAGGGGGTCCTACGAGCAGTACTTC. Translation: CATSDRGSYEQYF.

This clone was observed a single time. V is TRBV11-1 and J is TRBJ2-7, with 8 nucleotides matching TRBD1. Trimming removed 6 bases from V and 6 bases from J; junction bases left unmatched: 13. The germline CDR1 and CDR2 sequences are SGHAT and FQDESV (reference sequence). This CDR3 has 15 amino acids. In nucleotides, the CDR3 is TGTGCCAGCAGGGACAGGGCACAACGAAGGTCCGAGCAGTACTTC. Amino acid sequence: CASRDRAQRRSEQYF.

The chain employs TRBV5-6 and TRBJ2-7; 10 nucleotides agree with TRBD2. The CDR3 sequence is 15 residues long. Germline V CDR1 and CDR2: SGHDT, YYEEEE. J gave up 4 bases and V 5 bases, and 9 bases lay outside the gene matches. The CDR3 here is CASSHYLAGVYEQYF. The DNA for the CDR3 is TGTGCCAGCAGTCATTATCTAGCGGGAGTTTACGAGCAGTACTTC.

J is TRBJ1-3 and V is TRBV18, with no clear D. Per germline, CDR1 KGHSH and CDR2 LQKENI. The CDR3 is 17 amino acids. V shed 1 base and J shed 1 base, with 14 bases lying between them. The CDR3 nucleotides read TGTGCCAGCTCACCACTCTGGCAGGACGAGTCTGGAAACACCATATATTTT. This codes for CASSPLWQDESGNTIYF.

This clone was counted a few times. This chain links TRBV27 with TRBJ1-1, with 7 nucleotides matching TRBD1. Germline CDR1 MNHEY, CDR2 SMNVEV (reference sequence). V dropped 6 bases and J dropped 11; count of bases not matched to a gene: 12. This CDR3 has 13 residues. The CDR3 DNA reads TGTGCCAGCAGCCCTCGGCCAGGGGGATGGGCTTTCTTT. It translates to CASSPRPGGWAFF.

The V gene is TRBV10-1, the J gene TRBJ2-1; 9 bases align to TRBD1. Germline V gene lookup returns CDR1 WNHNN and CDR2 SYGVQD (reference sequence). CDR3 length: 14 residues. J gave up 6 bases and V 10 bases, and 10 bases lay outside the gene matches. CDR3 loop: CAKIGTGYSNEQFF. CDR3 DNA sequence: TGCGCCAAAATCGGGACAGGGTATAGCAATGAGCAGTTCTTC.

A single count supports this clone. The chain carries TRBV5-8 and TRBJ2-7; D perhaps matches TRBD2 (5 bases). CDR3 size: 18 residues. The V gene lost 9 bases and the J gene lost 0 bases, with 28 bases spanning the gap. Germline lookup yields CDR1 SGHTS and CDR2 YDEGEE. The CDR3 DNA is TGTGCCACCTCAGCTTGGTTGAGCGGTGGAATGGGCTCCTACGAGCAGTACTTC. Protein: CATSAWLSGGMGSYEQYF. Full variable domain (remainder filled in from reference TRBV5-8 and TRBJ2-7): EAGVTQSPTHLIKTRGQQATLRCSPISGHTSVYWYQQALGLGLQFLLWYDEGEERNRGNFPPRFSGRQFPNYSSELNVNALELEDSALYLCATSAWLSGGMGSYEQYFGPGTRLTVT.

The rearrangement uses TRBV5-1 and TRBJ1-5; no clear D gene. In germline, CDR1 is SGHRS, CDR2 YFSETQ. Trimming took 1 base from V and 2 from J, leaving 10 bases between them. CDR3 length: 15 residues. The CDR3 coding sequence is TGCGCCAGCAGCTTGAGCCGGCAGGGCAATCAGCCCCAGCATTTT. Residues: CASSLSRQGNQPQHF.